The clone carrying this TCR beta chain rates as medium-sized. Assay: immunoSEQ multiplex PCR; the TCRdb copy retains only in-frame clones and omits some. The sample yields around 4,000 clones, under 20% seen once. This sample was taken from a study of sequential checkpoint blockade in melanoma. Study-wide context: After nivolumab or ipilimumab alone, 20 to 25 patients had week-13 rebiopsies.

This sample's treatment: randomized to nivolumab then ipilimumab (arm A) or the reverse (arm B). No patient had prior DNA-damaging chemotherapy. The CDR3 extends over 14 amino acids. V gave up 5 bases and J gave up 7 bases, with 14 bases separating them. In germline, CDR1 is SGHNT, CDR2 YENEEA. The sample in question was tumor tissue (inferred from file names), obtained from a patient given nivolumab and ipilimumab in sequence. The chain has TRBV11-3 and TRBJ2-2; D gene uncertain. The sequence was collected from a human patient with melanoma. Some clones in this sample may be carry-over from other donors' samples. The CDR3 DNA is TGTGCCAGCAGCCACCTCCAGTCGGGCGGGGAGCTGTTTTTT. Translating it yields CASSHLQSGGELFF.